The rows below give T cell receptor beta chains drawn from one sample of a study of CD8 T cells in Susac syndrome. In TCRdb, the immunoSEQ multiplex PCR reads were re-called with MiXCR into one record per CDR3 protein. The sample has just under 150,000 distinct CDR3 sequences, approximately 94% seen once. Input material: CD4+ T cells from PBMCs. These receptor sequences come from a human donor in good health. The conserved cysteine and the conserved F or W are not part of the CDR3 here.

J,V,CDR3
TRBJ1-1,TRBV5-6,ASSLPPGRTNTEAF
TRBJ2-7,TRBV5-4,ASSLALNYEQY
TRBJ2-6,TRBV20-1,SARVGSSGANVLT
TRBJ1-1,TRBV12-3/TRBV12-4,ASSLVGITNTEAF
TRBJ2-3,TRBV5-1,ASHRDRDTQY
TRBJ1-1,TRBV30,AFGQAGTEAF
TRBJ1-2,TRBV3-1,ASSQGPSSGTYYGYT
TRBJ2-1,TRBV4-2,ASSLQARDSYNEQF
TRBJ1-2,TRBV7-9,ASSLTVNYGYT
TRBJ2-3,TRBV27,ASSWKFASTDTQY
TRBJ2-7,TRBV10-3,AIRTGVTYEQY
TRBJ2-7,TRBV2,ASSVRPGGGEQY
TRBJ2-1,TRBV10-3,AIRDYHGNEQF
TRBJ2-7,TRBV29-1,SVEDTAEQY
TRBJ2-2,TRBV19,ASSSKGISTGELF
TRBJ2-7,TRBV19,ASSIGQGTYEQY
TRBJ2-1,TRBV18,ASSPYIQSSYNEQF
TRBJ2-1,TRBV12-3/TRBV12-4,ASSLLMMNEQF
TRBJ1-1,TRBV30,AWSGAEGKTF
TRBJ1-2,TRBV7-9,ASSLYREGGYT
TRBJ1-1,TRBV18,ASSPGVNTEAF
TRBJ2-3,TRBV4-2,ASSQGRQSSTDTQY
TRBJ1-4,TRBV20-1,SARRTRPRAREKLF
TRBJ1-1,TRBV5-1,ASSLVLDTTEAF
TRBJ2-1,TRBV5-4,ASSGGTSGTKGQF
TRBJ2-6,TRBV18,ASSLWDRDSTSGANVLT
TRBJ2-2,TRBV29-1,SFKRAGAGELF
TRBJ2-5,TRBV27,ASSLKARVGEGQETQY
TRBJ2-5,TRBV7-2,ASSLGGSWGQETQY
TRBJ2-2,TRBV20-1,SASGRQGTGELF
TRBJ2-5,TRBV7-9,ASSLGTGVETQY
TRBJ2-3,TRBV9,ASSVEALDTQY
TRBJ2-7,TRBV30,AWSISSSYEQY
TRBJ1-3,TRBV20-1,SGQATGNTIY
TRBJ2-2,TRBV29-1,SVDLGQFTGELF
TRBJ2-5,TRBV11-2,ASSFRRDYYQETQY
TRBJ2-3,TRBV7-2,ASSPEGWGRGTDTQY
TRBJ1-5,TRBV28,ASSATRGNQPQH
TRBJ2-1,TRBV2,ASSPGTSKVNEQF
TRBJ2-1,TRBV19,ASRTNHGTYNEQF
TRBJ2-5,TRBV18,ASSPPPRETQY
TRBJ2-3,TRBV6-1,ASIEQGGISTDTQY
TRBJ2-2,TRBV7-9,ASSLGGTAGELF
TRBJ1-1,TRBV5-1,ASSFVMNTEAF
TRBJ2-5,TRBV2,ATGLSGYGETQY
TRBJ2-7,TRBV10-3,AISALDSFSYEQY
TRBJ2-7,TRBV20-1,SASTGLAGDYEQY
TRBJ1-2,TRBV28,ASSLVDGDGYT
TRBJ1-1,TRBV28,ASNPPGGRTEAF
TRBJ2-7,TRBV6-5,ASSYSNRLAGVYEQY
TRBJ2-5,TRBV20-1,SAYQETQY
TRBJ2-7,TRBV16,ASSQSGRGLYEQY
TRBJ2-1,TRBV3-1,ASSQAGAILSYNEQF
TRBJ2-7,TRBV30,AWSPGLVGYEQY
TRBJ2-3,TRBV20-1,SPIHTDTQY
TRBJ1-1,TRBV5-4,ASSPTGPDTEAF
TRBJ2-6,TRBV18,ASSPLLALSSGANVLT
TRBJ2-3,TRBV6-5,ASSLLGKATDTQY
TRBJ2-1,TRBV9,ASSAQGQRNNEQF